Below, 26 T cell receptor beta chains from the same sample are listed, as sequenced in a study of cytomegalovirus exposure and HLA in healthy donors. PCR was performed using 60 Vbeta and 13 Jbeta primers. Repertoires were generated with immunoSEQ multiplex PCR, while TCRdb's copy carries only in-frame clones and drops some. The sample records tens of thousands of clones, 84% being singletons. Sequencing was carried out using PBMCs. These receptors all stem from a man in his 70s in good health and CMV-seropositive.

The chain uses TRBV18 and TRBJ1-1, with D perhaps matching TRBD1 (6 bases). Trimming stripped 0 bases from V and 5 bases from J, with 10 bases between. The CDR3 consists of 14 residues. Germline V gene lookup returns CDR1 KGHSH and CDR2 LQKENI. The CDR3 region is CASSPPAGVTEAFF. CDR3 nucleotide sequence: TGTGCCAGCTCACCACCAGCAGGGGTAACTGAAGCTTTCTTT.

The chain joins TRBV19 to TRBJ2-7; TRBD2 might be the D (6 bases). The CDR3 totals 16 residues. Germline-derived CDR1 and CDR2 are LNHDA and SQIVND (reference sequence). V shed 1 base and J shed 5 bases, with 18 bases lying between them. CDR3 sequence: CASSIAGAGRPDEQYF. CDR3 nucleotide sequence: TGTGCCAGTAGTATAGCCGGGGCGGGACGGCCCGACGAGCAGTACTTC.

The genes are TRBV6-5 and TRBJ2-7, with 8 bases matching TRBD1. This CDR3 spans 16 amino acids. Germline CDR1 and CDR2: MNHEY and SVGAGI. V trimming: 0 bases; J trimming: 0 bases; junction bases outside the gene matches: 4. The CDR3 DNA follows: TGTGCCAGCAGTTACTCTGGACAGGGCACCTCCTACGAGCAGTACTTC. This encodes CASSYSGQGTSYEQYF.

The count of this clone is one. This rearrangement joins TRBV9 to TRBJ2-3, with no clear D. The CDR3 is 15 residues long. V lost 1 base and J 4 bases, leaving 13 bases between the germline ends. CDR1 is SGDLS, CDR2 YYNGEE, per germline. DNA of the CDR3: TGTGCCAGCAGCGTAAATCTGCAGGTACCAGATACGCAGTATTTT. It is translated as CASSVNLQVPDTQYF. The entire variable domain, with the rest obtained from reference TRBV9 and TRBJ2-3, is as follows: DSGVTQTPKHLITATGQRVTLRCSPRSGDLSVYWYQQSLDQGLQFLIQYYNGEERAKGNILERFSAQQFPDLHSELNLSSLELGDSALYFCASSVNLQVPDTQYFGPGTRLTVL.

The chain links TRBV18 to TRBJ2-6, with D possibly TRBD1 on 6 matching bases. CDR1 KGHSH and CDR2 LQKENI come from the germline V gene. Trimming stripped 6 bases from V and 4 bases from J, with 13 bases between. CDR3 size: 15 residues. DNA for the CDR3: TGTGCCAGCTCTCCCCAACAGGGCGGGGCCAACGTCCTGACTTTC. It specifies CASSPQQGGANVLTF. Full variable domain (missing parts from reference TRBV18 and TRBJ2-6): NAGVMQNPRHLVRRRGQEARLRCSPMKGHSHVYWYRQLPEEGLKFMVYLQKENIIDESGMPKERFSAEFPKEGPSILRIQQVVRGDSAAYFCASSPQQGGANVLTFGAGSRLTVL.

This rearrangement joins TRBV11-1 to TRBJ2-5; D remains ambiguous. Germline CDR1 reads SGHAT; CDR2 reads FQDESV (reference sequence). The V and J ends lost 5 bases and 11 bases respectively, with 21 bases between them. The CDR3 totals 14 residues. CDR3 DNA: TGTGCCAGCAGCACTCCGGAGATCCCTCCACGGCAGTACTTC. Residues: CASSTPEIPPRQYF.

The chain recombines TRBV28 with TRBJ2-2, with a tentative D call TRBD2 (6 bases). Germline values: CDR1 MDHEN, CDR2 SYDVKM. Trimming stripped 5 bases from V and 1 base from J, with 11 bases between. The CDR3 contains 15 residues. This CDR3 is CASSPQRVNTGELFF. The CDR3 coding sequence is TGTGCCAGCAGTCCCCAGCGGGTGAACACCGGGGAGCTGTTTTTT.

This chain connects TRBV7-2 to TRBJ1-2, with TRBD1 as a possible D gene (6 bases). Trimming stripped 6 bases from V and 6 bases from J, with 17 bases between. Germline V gene data show CDR1 as SGHTA and CDR2 as FQGNSA. The CDR3 spans 14 residues. This CDR3 is CASRNRDRLDGYTF. The CDR3 nucleotides are TGTGCCAGCAGGAACAGGGATCGATTGGATGGCTACACCTTC. The full variable domain, with the rest looked up from reference TRBV7-2 and TRBJ1-2, is GAGVSQSPSNKVTEKGKDVELRCDPISGHTALYWYRQSLGQGLEFLIYFQGNSAPDKSGLPSDRFSAERTGGSVSTLTIQRTQQEDSAVYLCASRNRDRLDGYTFGSGTRLTVV.

The chain has TRBV6-4 and TRBJ2-7; TRBD1 agrees at 7 bases. CDR1 MRHNA and CDR2 SNTAGT come from the germline V gene. CDR3 length: 17 amino acids. J gave up 1 base and V 5 bases, and 14 bases lay outside the gene matches. The CDR3 loop reads CASSSGTATHPSYEQYF. CDR3 sequence (DNA): TGTGCCAGCAGTTCCGGGACAGCCACCCATCCTTCCTACGAGCAGTACTTC.

This clone was counted a single time. The V and J genes are TRBV7-9 and TRBJ2-1; possibly TRBD2 for D (6 bases). Trimming took 0 bases from V and 0 from J, leaving 6 bases between them. Germline loops: CDR1 SEHNR, CDR2 FQNEAQ (reference sequence). The CDR3 runs to 15 residues. The CDR3 DNA sequence: TGTGCCAGCAGCTTAGCCGGGAGCTCCTACAATGAGCAGTTCTTC. This sequence encodes CASSLAGSSYNEQFF.

This chain links TRBV5-4 with TRBJ2-3, with 13 bases aligning to TRBD2. Trimming took 4 bases from V and 3 from J; bases not matched to a gene: 2. Germline CDR1 is SGHNT and CDR2 is YYREEE (reference sequence). The CDR3 is 15 amino acids. The CDR3, as DNA: TGTGCCAGCAGCCAGGGACTAGCGGGGACAGATACGCAGTATTTT. This translates into CASSQGLAGTDTQYF.

The gene calls are TRBV6-1 and TRBJ1-2, with D possibly matching TRBD1 (5 bases). The V end lost 0 bases, the J end lost 7 bases, and 12 bases lay between the germline ends. This CDR3 is 14 amino acids long. Per germline, CDR1 MNHNS and CDR2 SASEGT. The CDR3 DNA reads TGTGCCAGCAGTGAAGCGTTGGCAGGGCTTGGCTACACCTTC. Protein: CASSEALAGLGYTF.

V gene TRBV11-3 combines with J gene TRBJ2-7; D remains ambiguous. Looked up from germline, CDR1 is SGHNT and CDR2 is YENEEA. V lost 1 base to trimming and J lost 4 bases, with 11 bases between them. The CDR3 runs 14 residues. DNA of the CDR3: TGTGCCAGCAGCTTAGGGCAGGCGCCATACGAGCAGTACTTC. Translating gives CASSLGQAPYEQYF.

This sequence joins TRBV19 and TRBJ1-5, with TRBD1 identical over 9 bases. The ends lost 5 bases at V and 6 bases at J; junction bases unmatched: 8. The CDR3 extends over 15 amino acids. The V gene's germline CDR1 is LNHDA and CDR2 SQIVND (reference sequence). CDR3 DNA sequence: TGTGCCAGTAGTGCCCCCGGGACAGGGTTTCAGCCCCAGCATTTT. Translated: CASSAPGTGFQPQHF.

The chain carries TRBV29-1 and TRBJ2-7, with 10 positions matching TRBD1. Germline V lookup: CDR1 SQVTM, CDR2 ANQGSEA. The CDR3 is 13 residues long. V trimming: 5 bases; J trimming: 2 bases; junction bases outside the gene matches: 3. CDR3 coding DNA: TGCAGCGTTTACGGACAGGGGGCCTACGAGCAGTACTTC. Amino acids: CSVYGQGAYEQYF.

The rearrangement links TRBV18 to TRBJ1-1, with a weak D call TRBD1 (5 bases). The V and J ends lost 8 bases and 3 bases respectively, with 13 bases between them. The germline CDR1 and CDR2 sequences are KGHSH and LQKENI. The length of the CDR3 is 13 residues. For the CDR3, the DNA is TGTGCCAGCCGGGGGGGATCGGACACTGAAGCTTTCTTT. This codes for CASRGGSDTEAFF.

This clone was seen a single time. The J gene is TRBJ1-2, the V gene TRBV5-1, with 7 positions matching TRBD1. The trim removed 0 bases at V and 8 bases at J, leaving 1 base unmatched. CDR3 length equals 12 residues. Germline V CDR1 and CDR2: SGHRS, YFSETQ. This CDR3 is CASSLDRGGYTF. The CDR3 nucleotides read TGCGCCAGCAGCTTGGACAGGGGCGGCTACACCTTC.

This chain links TRBV5-1 with TRBJ2-5; TRBD1 matches 9 bases. Germline V CDR1 and CDR2: SGHRS, YFSETQ. The CDR3 is made up of 17 amino acids. The V and J ends lost 4 bases and 3 bases, in that order; junction bases with no gene match: 13. The CDR3 DNA reads as TGCGCCAGCAGCGGTGTTTTGGGACAGGGAAGGAAAGAGACCCAGTACTTC. Translated, it gives CASSGVLGQGRKETQYF. Supplemented by reference TRBV5-1 and TRBJ2-5, the full variable domain reads KAGVTQTPRYLIKTRGQQVTLSCSPISGHRSVSWYQQTPGQGLQFLFEYFSETQRNKGNFPGRFSGRQFSNSRSEMNVSTLELGDSALYLCASSGVLGQGRKETQYFGPGTRLLVL.

This chain uses TRBV28 with TRBJ1-2; a weak D match, TRBD1 (6 bases). This CDR3 is 12 amino acids long. V gave up 3 bases and J gave up 13 bases, with 15 bases separating them. CDR1 and CDR2 from the germline V gene are MDHEN and SYDVKM. The CDR3 DNA is TGTGCCAGCAGTTTGAGAACAGGGCAGTTCACCTTC. Translating gives CASSLRTGQFTF.

This clone was seen just once. The CDR3 coding sequence is TGTGCCAGCAGCCAACTAGCGGGGGAGTACAATGAGCAGTTCTTC. It translates to CASSQLAGEYNEQFF. The chain employs TRBV7-2 and TRBJ2-1, with 11 bases lining up with TRBD2. V was clipped by 5 bases and J by 4 bases; unmatched bases: 4. CDR3 length: 15 residues. CDR1 SGHTA and CDR2 FQGNSA come from the germline V gene.

The chain is built from TRBV4-1 and TRBJ1-1; 10 positions agree with TRBD1. The CDR3 has 16 amino acids. Germline V gene sequence: CDR1 MGHRA, CDR2 YSYEKL. Unmatched junction bases numbered 10, after V lost 6 bases and J lost 3 bases. The DNA for the CDR3 is TGCGCCAGCAGGCACCCGGGACAGGGGAGGGACACTGAAGCTTTCTTT. This sequence encodes CASRHPGQGRDTEAFF.

The chain joins TRBV11-2 to TRBJ1-2, with D maybe TRBD1 (6 bases). CDR1 and CDR2 from the germline V gene are SGHAT and FQNNGV. CDR3 length: 13 amino acids. Trimming shortened V by 5 bases and J by 6 bases, and 13 bases separated the two germline ends. Here the CDR3 reads CASSLGTTNGYTF. The CDR3 coding sequence is TGTGCCAGCAGCCTCGGGACAACGAATGGCTACACCTTC.

This sequence joins TRBV15 and TRBJ1-4; possibly TRBD1 for D (6 bases). Germline-derived CDR1 and CDR2 are LNHNV and YYDKDF (reference sequence). The CDR3 extends over 13 amino acids. V lost 11 bases to trimming and J lost 8 bases, with 18 bases between them. In DNA form, the CDR3 reads TGTGCCGCGGGGCGGGGGCCGGGGGAAAAACTGTTTTTT. It specifies CAAGRGPGEKLFF.

This clone occurred once. V gene TRBV7-6 combines with J gene TRBJ1-2, with D unclear. Germline assignment: CDR1 SGHVS and CDR2 FNYEAQ. The V end was cut by 1 base, the J end by 0 bases, with 9 bases between. This CDR3 comprises 15 residues. The CDR3 protein is CASSLGPTPNYGYTF. In DNA form, the CDR3 reads TGTGCCAGCAGCTTAGGCCCTACTCCTAACTATGGCTACACCTTC.

V usage is TRBV5-1 and J usage is TRBJ2-5; 7 nucleotides line up with TRBD2. This CDR3 is 13 amino acids long. Germline V CDR1 and CDR2: SGHRS, YFSETQ. Losses at the gene ends were 4 bases for V and 5 bases for J; bases not matched to a gene: 5. CDR3 sequence: CASSRWEGETQYF. Here the CDR3 DNA reads TGCGCCAGCAGCCGGTGGGAGGGGGAGACCCAGTACTTC.

The chain uses TRBV9 and TRBJ2-1, with TRBD2 identical over 8 bases. Per germline, CDR1 SGDLS and CDR2 YYNGEE. This CDR3 contains 16 residues. V gave up 4 bases and J gave up 3 bases; unmatched junction bases: 9. This CDR3 is CASSPTAGALYNEQFF. The DNA for the CDR3 is TGTGCCAGCAGCCCCACAGCGGGGGCCCTCTACAATGAGCAGTTCTTC.